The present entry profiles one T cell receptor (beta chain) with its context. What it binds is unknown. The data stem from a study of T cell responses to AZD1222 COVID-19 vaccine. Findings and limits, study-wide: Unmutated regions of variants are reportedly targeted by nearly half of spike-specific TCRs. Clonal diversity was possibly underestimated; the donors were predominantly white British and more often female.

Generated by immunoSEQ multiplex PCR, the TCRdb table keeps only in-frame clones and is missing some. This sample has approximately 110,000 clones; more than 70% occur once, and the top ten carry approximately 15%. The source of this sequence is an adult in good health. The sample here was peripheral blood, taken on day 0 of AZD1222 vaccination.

CDR3 sequence reads: CASSPPSSRQAFF. The CDR3 region has the DNA TGTGCCAGCAGCCCCCCATCTAGTAGACAAGCTTTCTTT. The V and J genes are TRBV9 and TRBJ1-1, with D hard to call. Trimming pared 4 bases from V and 9 bases from J, leaving 16 bases between. There are 13 residues in the CDR3. From germline, CDR1 is SGDLS and CDR2 YYNGEE.